This T cell receptor beta chain was identified in a study of T-cell reconstitution after alpha-beta-depleted transplantation in children. V shed 5 bases, J shed 3 bases, and the junction held 7 bases outside the gene matches. Germline loops: CDR1 MNHEY, CDR2 SMNVEV (reference sequence). This CDR3 region has 17 residues. Unique molecular identifiers were incorporated when the TCRbeta library was constructed. From the PCR reads, TCRdb called clonotypes with MiXCR, one entry per CDR3 protein. This table has more than 450,000 distinct CDR3 sequences, about a sixth appearing once. V is TRBV27 and J is TRBJ2-1; 13 nucleotides align to TRBD2. This clonotype originated in a human donor who donated a stem cell graft to a child with acute lymphoblastic leukemia. Sequencing was performed on PBMCs from the stem cell graft donor, taken from the stem cell graft. CDR3 sequence: CASSPRTSGGGYNEQFF. DNA of the CDR3: TGTGCCAGCAGTCCGCGGACTAGCGGGGGTGGCTACAATGAGCAGTTCTTC.